These 17 T cell receptor beta chains were sequenced from one sample in a study of blood T cell repertoires in COVID-19. Some clones are missing from TCRdb's copy, which holds only in-frame ones; the method was immunoSEQ multiplex PCR. The profile covers more than 110,000 clones, with approximately 84% appearing a single time and less than 7% taken by the ten largest. The sample taken for sequencing was PBMCs or T cells enriched from blood (not recorded which). These receptors all come from a man aged 35 to 55 with acute COVID-19.

The genes are TRBV7-2 and TRBJ2-7, with TRBD1 identical over 9 bases. The CDR3 sequence is 17 residues long. CDR1 SGHTA and CDR2 FQGNSA come from the germline V gene. V was pared by 3 bases and J by 6 bases, with 15 bases of the junction left unmatched. CDR3 in amino acids: CASSFELVGTGPAEQYF. In nucleotides, the CDR3 is TGTGCCAGCAGCTTTGAGTTGGTGGGGACAGGGCCGGCCGAGCAGTACTTC.

This chain connects TRBV19 to TRBJ1-5, with D uncertain. The CDR3 contains 14 residues. V was pared by 3 bases and J by 3 bases, with 9 bases between. CDR1 is LNHDA, CDR2 SQIVND, per germline (reference sequence). CDR3 residues: CASSITPDNQPQHF. The CDR3 region has the DNA TGTGCCAGTAGTATCACACCAGACAATCAGCCCCAGCATTTT.

This chain connects TRBV9 to TRBJ2-3; maybe TRBD1 (6 bases). The V and J ends lost 3 bases and 1 base respectively, with 12 bases between them. This CDR3 is built from 15 residues. Germline CDR1 is SGDLS and CDR2 is YYNGEE. Here the CDR3 reads CASSDARGGTDTQYF. CDR3 DNA sequence: TGTGCCAGCAGCGATGCCAGGGGCGGCACAGATACGCAGTATTTT.

The CDR3 sequence: CASSVQGAANEKLFF. CDR3 in DNA: TGTGCCAGCAGCGTACAGGGGGCTGCTAATGAAAAACTGTTTTTT. The chain recombines TRBV11-2 with TRBJ1-4; 9 bases align to TRBD1. With V trimmed by 5 bases and J by 3 bases, 4 bases remained unmatched. Germline CDR1 is SGHAT and CDR2 is FQNNGV. The CDR3 loop spans 15 amino acids.

The chain couples TRBV3-1 (or the pseudogene TRBV3-2) to TRBJ2-5, with D perhaps TRBD2 (6 bases). The V gene lost 4 bases and the J gene lost 5 bases, with 8 bases spanning the gap. Germline loops: CDR1 LGHDT, CDR2 YNNKEL (reference sequence). This CDR3 is built from 12 residues. CDR3 nucleotide sequence: TGTGCCAGCAGCCGCGGGACGGAGACCCAGTACTTC. It is translated as CASSRGTETQYF.

The chain uses TRBV15 and TRBJ2-3; D gene unclear. This CDR3 is built from 12 residues. Between the trimmed V and J ends, which lost 3 bases and 3 bases, there was a span of 4 bases. Germline lookup yields CDR1 LNHNV and CDR2 YYDKDF (reference sequence). Here the CDR3 DNA reads TGTGCCACCAGCAGGTATACAGATACGCAGTATTTT. It is translated as CATSRYTDTQYF.

The V and J genes are TRBV5-1 and TRBJ1-2; no reliable D call. Germline CDR1 SGHRS, CDR2 YFSETQ. Deletions cut 1 base from V and 2 bases from J, with 15 bases between. The CDR3 has 16 amino acids. The CDR3 coding sequence is TGCGCCAGCAGCTTGACCGCCGGGAGACCCAACTATGGCTACACCTTC. It specifies CASSLTAGRPNYGYTF.

The chain employs TRBV4-3 and TRBJ1-6; D may be TRBD1 (5 bases). Germline lookup yields CDR1 LGHNA and CDR2 YSLEER. The CDR3 is 15 residues long. Deletions cut 4 bases from V and 7 bases from J, with 14 bases between. CDR3 DNA: TGCGCCAGCAGCCGAGACTCCGGGGGGAATTCACCCCTCCACTTT. Protein: CASSRDSGGNSPLHF.

The V call is TRBV18, the J call TRBJ1-1; the match to TRBD1 covers 8 bases. The CDR3 runs 15 residues. Germline values: CDR1 KGHSH, CDR2 LQKENI. V was pared by 2 bases and J by 1 base, with 3 bases of the junction left unmatched. In DNA, the CDR3 is TGTGCCAGCTCACCAGGCAGGGGGCGGAACACTGAAGCTTTCTTT. Translating it yields CASSPGRGRNTEAFF.

The chain combines TRBV18 with TRBJ2-2; a weak D match, TRBD1 (5 bases). The germline V gene encodes CDR1 KGHSH and CDR2 LQKENI. CDR3 length: 16 residues. V lost 2 bases to trimming and J lost 4 bases, with 14 bases between them. CDR3: CASSPISVGATGELFF. The CDR3 DNA is TGTGCCAGCTCACCAATATCGGTTGGGGCCACCGGGGAGCTGTTTTTT.

J is TRBJ2-3 and V is TRBV28; 7 nucleotides agree with TRBD2. The ends lost 2 bases at V and 6 bases at J; junction bases unmatched: 5. The CDR3 runs 14 residues. Germline values: CDR1 MDHEN, CDR2 SYDVKM. The CDR3 nucleotides read TGTGCCAGCAGTTTAGAGGGACTACCCGATACGCAGTATTTT. This sequence encodes CASSLEGLPDTQYF.

This clone was picked up many times. This chain joins TRBV6-2 or TRBV6-3 and TRBJ2-6; 10 bases are a match to TRBD2. Trimming cost V 6 bases and J 0 bases; bases outside gene matches: 20. This CDR3 is 22 amino acids long. Germline CDR1 MNHEY, CDR2 SVGEGT. The CDR3, as DNA: TGTGCCAGCAGCCCGGCGGGGGGCGGGCGACTAGCGGGCAACTCTGGGGCCAACGTCCTGACTTTC. Translation: CASSPAGGGRLAGNSGANVLTF.

A single count supports this clone. The CDR3 here is CASTSRGTGAYGYTF. CDR3 DNA sequence: TGTGCCAGCACCTCAAGGGGGACAGGGGCCTATGGCTACACCTTC. The chain is built from TRBV5-6 and TRBJ1-2; 10 bases fit TRBD1. Germline lookup yields CDR1 SGHDT and CDR2 YYEEEE. This CDR3 has 15 amino acids. Unmatched junction bases numbered 9, after V lost 6 bases and J lost 4 bases.

Notes on this clone: The same CDR3 can be traced to other DNA sequences in this sample. The V call is TRBV12-3 or TRBV12-4, the J call TRBJ2-1, with no clear D. Trimming took 4 bases from V and 4 from J, leaving 5 bases between them. This CDR3 spans 12 amino acids. CDR3 loop: CASSSLYNEQFF. The CDR3 nucleotides read TGTGCCAGCAGTTCCTTATACAATGAGCAGTTCTTC.

This clone appeared once. The V gene is TRBV28, the J gene TRBJ1-6, with D unclear. The CDR3 totals 15 residues. In germline, CDR1 is MDHEN, CDR2 SYDVKM. The ends were cut back, 5 bases at V and 9 bases at J, with 17 bases in the middle. The CDR3 DNA reads as TGTGCCAGCAGTCGCGGCGGGGTGGTAGGTTCACCCCTCCACTTT. It specifies CASSRGGVVGSPLHF.

Concerning this clone: No conserved phenylalanine or tryptophan is present at the end of the CDR3, so a read error is the likely explanation. Because the CDR3's place on the DNA is in doubt, the DNA is left out and the CDR3 is given as listed by TCRdb. The chain joins TRBV6-1 to TRBJ2-4; TRBD2, as called in the table, went unchecked against the DNA. The CDR3 contains 13 residues when both ends are counted. From germline, CDR1 is MNHNS and CDR2 SASEGT. CDR3 loop: CASSEQQGLGLRI.

The table lists this clone with a count of one. The chain carries TRBV3-1 (or the pseudogene TRBV3-2) and TRBJ1-4, with 8 nucleotides matching TRBD1. J gave up 7 bases and V 7 bases, and 11 bases lay outside the gene matches. CDR3 size: 15 residues. Looked up from germline, CDR1 is LGHDT and CDR2 is YNNKEL (reference sequence). CDR3 sequence (DNA): TGTGCCAGCAACCTCAAGACAGGGGCAGGTGAAAAACTGTTTTTT. Its protein product is CASNLKTGAGEKLFF.